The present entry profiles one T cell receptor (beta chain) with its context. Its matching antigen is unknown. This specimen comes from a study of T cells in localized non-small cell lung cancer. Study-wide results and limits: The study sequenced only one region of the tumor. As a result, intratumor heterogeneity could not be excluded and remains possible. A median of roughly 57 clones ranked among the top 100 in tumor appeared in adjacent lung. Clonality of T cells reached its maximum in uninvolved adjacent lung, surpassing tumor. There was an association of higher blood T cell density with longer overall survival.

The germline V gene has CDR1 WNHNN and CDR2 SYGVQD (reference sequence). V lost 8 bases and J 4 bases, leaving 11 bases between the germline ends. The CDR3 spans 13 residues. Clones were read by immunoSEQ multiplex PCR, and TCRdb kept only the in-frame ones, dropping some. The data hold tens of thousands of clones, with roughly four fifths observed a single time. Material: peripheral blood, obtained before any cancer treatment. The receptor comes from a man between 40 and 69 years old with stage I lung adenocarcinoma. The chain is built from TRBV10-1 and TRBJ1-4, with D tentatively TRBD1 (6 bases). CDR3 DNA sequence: TGCGCCAGCTGCGGACAGCTTAATGAAAAACTGTTTTTT. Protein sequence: CASCGQLNEKLFF.